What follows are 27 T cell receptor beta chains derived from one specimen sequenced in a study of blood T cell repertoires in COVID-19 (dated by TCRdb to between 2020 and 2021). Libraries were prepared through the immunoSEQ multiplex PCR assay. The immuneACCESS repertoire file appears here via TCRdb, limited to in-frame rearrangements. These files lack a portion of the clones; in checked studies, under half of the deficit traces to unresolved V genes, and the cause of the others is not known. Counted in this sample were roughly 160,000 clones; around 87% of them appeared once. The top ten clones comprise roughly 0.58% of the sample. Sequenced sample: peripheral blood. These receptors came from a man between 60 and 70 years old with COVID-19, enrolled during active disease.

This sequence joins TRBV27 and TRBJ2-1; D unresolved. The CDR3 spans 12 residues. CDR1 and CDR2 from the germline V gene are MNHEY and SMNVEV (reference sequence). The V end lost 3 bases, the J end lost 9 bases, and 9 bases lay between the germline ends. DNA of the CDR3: TGTGCCAGCAGTTTTTCGCGATCTGAGCAGTTCTTC. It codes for CASSFSRSEQFF.

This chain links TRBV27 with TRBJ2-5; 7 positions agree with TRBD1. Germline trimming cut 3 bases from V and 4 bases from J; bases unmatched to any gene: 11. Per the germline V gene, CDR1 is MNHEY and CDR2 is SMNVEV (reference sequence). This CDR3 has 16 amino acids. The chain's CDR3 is CASSFRGTNRGETQYF. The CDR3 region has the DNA TGTGCCAGCAGTTTTAGGGGGACAAACAGGGGAGAGACCCAGTACTTC.

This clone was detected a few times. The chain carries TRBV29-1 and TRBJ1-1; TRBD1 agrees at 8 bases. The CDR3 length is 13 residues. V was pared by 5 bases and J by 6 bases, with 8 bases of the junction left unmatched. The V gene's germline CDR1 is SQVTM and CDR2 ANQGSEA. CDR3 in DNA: TGCAGCGTTTACGTAGGGACAGGTGCTGAAGCTTTCTTT. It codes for CSVYVGTGAEAFF.

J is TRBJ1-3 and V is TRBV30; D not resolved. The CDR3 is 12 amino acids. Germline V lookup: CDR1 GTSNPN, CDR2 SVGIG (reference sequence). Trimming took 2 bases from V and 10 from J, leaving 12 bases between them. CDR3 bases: TGTGCCTGGAGTCTAACCCGAGGGACCATATATTTT. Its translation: CAWSLTRGTIYF.

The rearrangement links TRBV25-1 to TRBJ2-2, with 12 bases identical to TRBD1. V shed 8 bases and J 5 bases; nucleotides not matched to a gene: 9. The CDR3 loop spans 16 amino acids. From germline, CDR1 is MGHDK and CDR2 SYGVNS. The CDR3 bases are TGTGCCAGCCGTAAACCGGGACAGGGGGCAACCGGGGAGCTGTTTTTT. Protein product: CASRKPGQGATGELFF. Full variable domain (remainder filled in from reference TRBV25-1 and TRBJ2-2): EADIYQTPRYLVIGTGKKITLECSQTMGHDKMYWYQQDPGMELHLIHYSYGVNSTEKGDLSSESTVSRIRTEHFPLTLESARPSHTSQYLCASRKPGQGATGELFFGEGSRLTVL.

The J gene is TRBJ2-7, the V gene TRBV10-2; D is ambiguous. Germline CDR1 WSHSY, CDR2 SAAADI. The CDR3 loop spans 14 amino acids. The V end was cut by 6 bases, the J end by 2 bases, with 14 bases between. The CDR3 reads CASRSSDGAYEQYF. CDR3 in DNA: TGCGCCAGCAGATCATCTGACGGAGCCTACGAGCAGTACTTC.

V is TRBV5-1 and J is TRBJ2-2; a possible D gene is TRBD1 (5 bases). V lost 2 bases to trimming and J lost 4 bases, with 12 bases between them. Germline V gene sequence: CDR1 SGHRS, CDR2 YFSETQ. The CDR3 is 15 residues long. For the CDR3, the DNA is TGCGCCAGCAGCTTCGGCCAGGGTCTCACCGGGGAGCTGTTTTTT. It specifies CASSFGQGLTGELFF.

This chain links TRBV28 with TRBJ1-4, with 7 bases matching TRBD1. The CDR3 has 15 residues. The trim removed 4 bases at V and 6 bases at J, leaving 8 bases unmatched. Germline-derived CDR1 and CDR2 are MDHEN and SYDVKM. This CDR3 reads CASSSLTGMHEKLFF. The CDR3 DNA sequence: TGTGCCAGCAGTTCCCTGACAGGGATGCATGAAAAACTGTTTTTT.

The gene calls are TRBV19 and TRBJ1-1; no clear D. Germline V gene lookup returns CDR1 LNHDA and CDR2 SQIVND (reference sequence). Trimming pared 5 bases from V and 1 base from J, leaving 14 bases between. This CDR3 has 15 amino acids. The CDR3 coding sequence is TGTGCCAGTAGTTCGTGGTTCTTCGGGAACACTGAAGCTTTCTTT. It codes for CASSSWFFGNTEAFF.

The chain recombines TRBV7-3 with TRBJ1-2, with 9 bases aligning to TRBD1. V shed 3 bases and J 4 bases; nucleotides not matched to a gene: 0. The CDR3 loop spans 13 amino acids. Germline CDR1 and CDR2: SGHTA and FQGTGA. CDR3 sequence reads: CASSLGQGYGYTF. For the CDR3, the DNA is TGTGCCAGCAGCTTGGGACAGGGCTATGGCTACACCTTC. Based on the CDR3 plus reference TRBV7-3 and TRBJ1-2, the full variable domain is GAGVSQTPSNKVTEKGKYVELRCDPISGHTALYWYRQSLGQGPEFLIYFQGTGAADDSGLPNDRFFAVRPEGSVSTLKIQRTERGDSAVYLCASSLGQGYGYTFGSGTRLTVV.

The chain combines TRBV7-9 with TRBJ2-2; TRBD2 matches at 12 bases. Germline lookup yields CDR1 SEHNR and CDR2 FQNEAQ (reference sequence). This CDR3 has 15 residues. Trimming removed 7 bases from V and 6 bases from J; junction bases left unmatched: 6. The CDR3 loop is CASNLAGGTSGELFF. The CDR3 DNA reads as TGTGCCAGCAACCTAGCGGGAGGGACCTCCGGGGAGCTGTTTTTT.

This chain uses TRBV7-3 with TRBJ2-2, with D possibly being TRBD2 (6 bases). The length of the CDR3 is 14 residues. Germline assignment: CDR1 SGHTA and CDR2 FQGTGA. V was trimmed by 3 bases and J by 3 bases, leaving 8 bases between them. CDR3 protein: CASSFGGDTGELFF. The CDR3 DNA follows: TGTGCCAGCAGCTTTGGAGGGGACACCGGGGAGCTGTTTTTT.

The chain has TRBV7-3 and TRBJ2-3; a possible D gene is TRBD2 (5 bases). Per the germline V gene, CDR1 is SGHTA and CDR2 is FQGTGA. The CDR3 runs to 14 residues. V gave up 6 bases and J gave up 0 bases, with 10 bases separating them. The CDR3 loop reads CASSITRSTDTQYF. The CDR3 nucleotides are TGTGCCAGCAGTATAACTAGGAGCACAGATACGCAGTATTTT.

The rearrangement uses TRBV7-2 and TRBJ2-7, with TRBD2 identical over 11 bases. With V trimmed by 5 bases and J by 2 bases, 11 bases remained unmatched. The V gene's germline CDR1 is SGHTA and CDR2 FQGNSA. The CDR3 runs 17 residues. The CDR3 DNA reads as TGTGCCAGCAGCGAAGGGACTAGCGGTTTCGTCCCCTACGAGCAGTACTTC. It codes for CASSEGTSGFVPYEQYF.

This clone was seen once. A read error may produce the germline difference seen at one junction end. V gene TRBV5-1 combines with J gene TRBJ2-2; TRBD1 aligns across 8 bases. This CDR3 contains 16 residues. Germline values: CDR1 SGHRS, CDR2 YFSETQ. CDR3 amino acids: CASSLWTGINSGELFF. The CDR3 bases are TGCGCCAGCAGCTTATGGACAGGGATTAACAGCGGGGAGCTGTTTTTT. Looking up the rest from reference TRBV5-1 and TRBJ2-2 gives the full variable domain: KAGVTQTPRYLIKTRGQQVTLSCSPISGHRSVSWYQQTPGQGLQFLFEYFSETQRNKGNFPGRFSGRQFSNSRSEMNVSTLELGDSALYLCASSLWTGINSGELFFGEGSRLTVL.

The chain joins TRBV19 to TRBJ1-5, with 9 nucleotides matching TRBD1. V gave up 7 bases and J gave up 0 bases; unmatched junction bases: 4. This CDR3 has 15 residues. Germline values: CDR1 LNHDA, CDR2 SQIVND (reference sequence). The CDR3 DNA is TGTGCCAGTACCTTGGACAGGGGTAGCAATCAGCCCCAGCATTTT. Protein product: CASTLDRGSNQPQHF.

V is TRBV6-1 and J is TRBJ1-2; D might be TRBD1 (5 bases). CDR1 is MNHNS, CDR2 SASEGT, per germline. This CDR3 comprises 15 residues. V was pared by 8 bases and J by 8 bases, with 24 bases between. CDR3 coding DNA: TGTGCCAGCCTAATATCCGCCCCGGCAGGGAACGGCTACACCTTC. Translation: CASLISAPAGNGYTF.

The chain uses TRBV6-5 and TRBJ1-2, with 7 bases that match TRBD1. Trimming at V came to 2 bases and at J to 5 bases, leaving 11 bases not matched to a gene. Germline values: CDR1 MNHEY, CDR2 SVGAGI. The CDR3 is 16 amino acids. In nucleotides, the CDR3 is TGTGCCAGCAGTTACCGGGACAGTCCCCCTCGATATGGCTACACCTTC. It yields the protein CASSYRDSPPRYGYTF.

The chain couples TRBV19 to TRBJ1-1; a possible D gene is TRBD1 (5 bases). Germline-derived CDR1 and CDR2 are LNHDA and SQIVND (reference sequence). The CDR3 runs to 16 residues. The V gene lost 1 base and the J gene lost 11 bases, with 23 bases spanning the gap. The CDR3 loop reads CASSIGGGRSLEGAFF. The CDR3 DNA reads TGTGCCAGTAGTATAGGAGGTGGAAGGAGTTTGGAGGGGGCTTTCTTT.

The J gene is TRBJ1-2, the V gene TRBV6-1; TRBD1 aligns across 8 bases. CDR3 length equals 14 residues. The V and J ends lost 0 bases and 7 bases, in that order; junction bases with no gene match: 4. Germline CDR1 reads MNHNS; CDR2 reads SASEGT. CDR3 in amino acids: CASSEAVQGGGYTF. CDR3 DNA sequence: TGTGCCAGCAGTGAAGCGGTACAGGGGGGTGGCTACACCTTC.

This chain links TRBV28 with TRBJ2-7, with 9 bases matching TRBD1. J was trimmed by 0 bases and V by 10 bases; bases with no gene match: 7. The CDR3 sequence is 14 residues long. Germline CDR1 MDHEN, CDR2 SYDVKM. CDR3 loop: CAIGGQGHSYEQYF. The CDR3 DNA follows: TGTGCCATCGGGGGACAGGGACACTCCTACGAGCAGTACTTC.

As DNA, the CDR3 is TGTGCCAGCAGCGACCAACGGGGGACGAACACCGGGGAGCTGTTTTTT. This gives the protein CASSDQRGTNTGELFF. The rearrangement links TRBV9 to TRBJ2-2, with a weak D call TRBD2 (6 bases). The germline V gene encodes CDR1 SGDLS and CDR2 YYNGEE. Trimming stripped 3 bases from V and 0 bases from J, with 12 bases between. This CDR3 is built from 16 residues.

The CDR3 region is CASSLAASGRSYNEQFF. For the CDR3, the DNA is TGTGCCAGCAGCTTAGCTGCTAGCGGGAGATCCTACAATGAGCAGTTCTTC. The rearrangement links TRBV7-2 to TRBJ2-1; 10 positions match TRBD2. This CDR3 contains 17 residues. In germline, CDR1 is SGHTA, CDR2 FQGNSA. Germline trimming cut 0 bases from V and 1 base from J; bases unmatched to any gene: 3. Drawing the rest from reference TRBV7-2 and TRBJ2-1, the complete variable domain is GAGVSQSPSNKVTEKGKDVELRCDPISGHTALYWYRQSLGQGLEFLIYFQGNSAPDKSGLPSDRFSAERTGGSVSTLTIQRTQQEDSAVYLCASSLAASGRSYNEQFFGPGTRLTVL.

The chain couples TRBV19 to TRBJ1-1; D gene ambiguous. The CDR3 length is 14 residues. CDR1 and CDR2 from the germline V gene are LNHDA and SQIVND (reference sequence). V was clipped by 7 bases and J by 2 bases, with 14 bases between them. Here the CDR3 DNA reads TGTGCCAGTACTGATATCCCACACAACACTGAAGCTTTCTTT. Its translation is CASTDIPHNTEAFF.

The CDR3 loop reads CASSWGLADQETQYF. As DNA, the CDR3 is TGTGCCAGTAGTTGGGGACTAGCGGACCAAGAGACCCAGTACTTC. V usage is TRBV19 and J usage is TRBJ2-5, with 11 positions matching TRBD2. The V gene end was trimmed by 5 bases and the J gene end by 0 bases; junction bases not matched to a gene: 2. Per germline, CDR1 LNHDA and CDR2 SQIVND (reference sequence). The CDR3 runs 15 residues.

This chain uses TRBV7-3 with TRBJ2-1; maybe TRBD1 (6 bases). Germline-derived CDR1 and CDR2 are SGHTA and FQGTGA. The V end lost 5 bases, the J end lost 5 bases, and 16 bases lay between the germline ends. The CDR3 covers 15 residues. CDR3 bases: TGTGCCAGCAGCGCCAGGGGTCCGTTCGACAATGAGCAGTTCTTC. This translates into CASSARGPFDNEQFF.

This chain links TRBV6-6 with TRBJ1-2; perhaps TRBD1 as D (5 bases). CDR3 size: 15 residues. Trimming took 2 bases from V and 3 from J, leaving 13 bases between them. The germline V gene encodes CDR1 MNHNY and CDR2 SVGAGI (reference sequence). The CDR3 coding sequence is TGTGCCAGCAGTTACGGGGACCGGAGGGACTATGGCTACACCTTC. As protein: CASSYGDRRDYGYTF.